This TCR beta chain was documented in a study of immune cell composition in non-small cell lung cancer. Whole-study findings and limits: Tumour-reactive clones were not shown to match dominant in vivo tumour clones. No significant correlation existed between pack-years smoked and tumour clonality. Tumour-associated clones >0.5% occurred in under 35% of adenocarcinomas, roughly four fifths of squamous.

Produced via immunoSEQ multiplex PCR; TCRdb's table is partial and in-frame only. The profile shows 5,000 or so clones, 55% to 80% of them singletons. As concerns this clone: Its antigen is still unknown.

Normal lung sampling was at least 3 cm from the tumour, as distant as possible. Germline CDR1 is MNHNS and CDR2 is SASEGT. CDR3 size: 15 residues. Trimming stripped 4 bases from V and 5 bases from J, with 17 bases between. Specimen: non-adjacent lung tissue. The sequence derives from a human donor with non-small cell lung cancer. The chain joins TRBV6-1 to TRBJ1-1, with a possible D match to TRBD1 (5 bases). In nucleotides, the CDR3 is TGTGCCAGCAGTGTAGGTAGGGCAGGGAATACTGAAGCTTTCTTT. Its translation: CASSVGRAGNTEAFF.